The 27 T cell receptor beta chains in this list originate from one sample, sequenced in a study of T cell responses to AZD1222 COVID-19 vaccine listed by TCRdb under 2021. Read against the paper, the sample's time point label means: about 28 days (+/-7) after the second vaccine dose. The receptor library was made with the immunoSEQ multiplex PCR assay. What TCRdb holds here is the immuneACCESS table cut down to in-frame rearrangements. Part of the clones is not present; checked against another copy, under half of the missing clones reflect an unresolved V gene, and the others are unexplained. The table for this sample lists 50,000 to 65,000 clones; roughly 87% of them were counted only once. The ten biggest clones cover approximately 2.6% of the sample. The material was peripheral blood, obtained 28 days after the second AZD1222 dose. These receptors were obtained from an adult who received the AZD1222 COVID-19 vaccine.

This clone appeared a single time. V is TRBV19 and J is TRBJ1-1, with 9 bases identical to TRBD1. Trimming removed 6 bases from V and 11 bases from J; junction bases left unmatched: 13. The V gene's germline CDR1 is LNHDA and CDR2 SQIVND (reference sequence). The CDR3 runs 14 residues. CDR3: CASRNLVHGTGAFF. The CDR3 DNA sequence: TGTGCCAGTAGGAATCTCGTTCACGGGACAGGGGCTTTCTTT.

The chain is built from TRBV5-1 and TRBJ1-4, with 8 bases that match TRBD1. V was pared by 4 bases and J by 4 bases, with 3 bases of the junction left unmatched. CDR3 length: 14 amino acids. Germline V CDR1 and CDR2: SGHRS, YFSETQ. DNA of the CDR3: TGCGCCAGCAGCCTGACAGGGGTTAATGAAAAACTGTTTTTT. Its protein product is CASSLTGVNEKLFF. The full variable domain, rest sourced from reference TRBV5-1 and TRBJ1-4, is KAGVTQTPRYLIKTRGQQVTLSCSPISGHRSVSWYQQTPGQGLQFLFEYFSETQRNKGNFPGRFSGRQFSNSRSEMNVSTLELGDSALYLCASSLTGVNEKLFFGSGTQLSVL.

The rearrangement uses TRBV30 and TRBJ2-2, with 7 bases fitting TRBD2. This CDR3 contains 10 residues. V shed 8 bases and J 8 bases; nucleotides not matched to a gene: 2. Germline lookup yields CDR1 GTSNPN and CDR2 SVGIG (reference sequence). CDR3 bases: TGTGCCCGGGGGGAAGGGGAGCTGTTTTTT. Translated: CARGEGELFF.

The rearrangement joins TRBV7-8 to TRBJ1-4; TRBD1 might be the D (5 bases). The CDR3 contains 14 residues. Per the germline V gene, CDR1 is SGHVS and CDR2 is FQNEAQ. The V and J ends lost 5 bases and 5 bases respectively, with 12 bases between them. The CDR3 DNA reads TGTGCCAGCAGCCTGACAGAGAGGAATGAAAAACTGTTTTTT. Translation gives CASSLTERNEKLFF.

The rearrangement uses TRBV1 and TRBJ2-7. TRBV1 has pseudogene status. The CDR3 runs 16 residues. CDR3 loop: CTSSQDGTPPPYEQYF. The CDR3, as DNA: TGCACCAGCAGCCAAGATGGGACCCCACCCCCCTACGAGCAGTACTTC.

This chain connects TRBV30 to TRBJ2-1; a weak D match, TRBD1 (5 bases). CDR3 size: 12 residues. In germline, CDR1 is GTSNPN, CDR2 SVGIG (reference sequence). Trimming left V 4 bases short and J 2 bases short, with 6 bases between. CDR3 loop: CAWKGPYNEQFF. CDR3 nucleotide sequence: TGTGCCTGGAAGGGGCCCTACAATGAGCAGTTCTTC.

This chain connects TRBV12-3 or TRBV12-4 to TRBJ2-1, with unresolved D. V shed 6 bases and J shed 4 bases, with 4 bases lying between them. The CDR3 has 11 residues. CDR3 sequence reads: CASSSYNEQFF. The CDR3 region has the DNA TGTGCCAGCAGCTCGTACAATGAGCAGTTCTTC.

The gene calls are TRBV16 and TRBJ1-4, with D uncertain. CDR1 is KGHSY, CDR2 FQNENV, per germline. This CDR3 is 17 amino acids long. V lost 5 bases and J lost 0, with 16 bases in between. This CDR3 is CASSSVHLTPTNEKLFF. CDR3 nucleotides: TGTGCCAGCAGCTCCGTACATTTGACACCAACTAATGAAAAACTGTTTTTT.

The chain is built from TRBV3-1 (or the pseudogene TRBV3-2) and TRBJ2-7, with TRBD1 identical over 12 bases. The CDR3 is made up of 15 amino acids. Germline V lookup: CDR1 LGHDT, CDR2 YNNKEL (reference sequence). The junction had 7 bases not matched to a gene; V was cut back by 4 bases and J by 6 bases. The CDR3 protein is CASSRGTGGPPEQYF. In DNA, the CDR3 is TGTGCCAGCAGCCGGGGGACAGGGGGCCCTCCCGAGCAGTACTTC.

In nucleotides, the CDR3 is TGTGCCAGCAGCTTCGACAGGTTCGATAATTCACCCCTCCACTTT. Residues: CASSFDRFDNSPLHF. The V call is TRBV11-1, the J call TRBJ1-6; possible D gene TRBD1, 6 bases. V lost 3 bases and J lost 5, with 11 bases in between. CDR3 size: 15 residues. Germline V gene sequence: CDR1 SGHAT, CDR2 FQDESV (reference sequence).

The rearrangement uses TRBV29-1 and TRBJ1-2, with a possible D match to TRBD1 (5 bases). The CDR3 sequence is 14 residues long. CDR1 SQVTM and CDR2 ANQGSEA come from the germline V gene. The V gene lost 4 bases and the J gene lost 8 bases, with 20 bases spanning the gap. The CDR3 loop is CSVGRDGSSGGYTF. In nucleotides, the CDR3 is TGCAGCGTTGGGAGGGACGGCAGCTCCGGGGGCTACACCTTC.

This CDR3 reads CASSYSDRGSPLHF. The CDR3 DNA follows: TGTGCCAGCAGTTACTCTGACAGGGGTTCACCCCTCCACTTT. V gene TRBV6-6 combines with J gene TRBJ1-6; TRBD1 aligns across 8 bases. Trimming removed 0 bases from V and 9 bases from J; junction bases left unmatched: 1. The CDR3 totals 14 residues. CDR1 MNHNY and CDR2 SVGAGI come from the germline V gene (reference sequence).

The chain has TRBV20-1 and TRBJ2-7; tentatively, D is TRBD1 (6 bases). Germline V CDR1 and CDR2: DFQATT, SNEGSKA (reference sequence). This CDR3 has 11 amino acids. Trimming left V 6 bases short and J 10 bases short, with 16 bases between. As DNA, the CDR3 is TGCAGTGCGCAAACAGGGTTTTCCCAGTACTTC. This codes for CSAQTGFSQYF.

The V gene is TRBV5-6, the J gene TRBJ2-1, with D tentatively TRBD2 (5 bases). Germline CDR1 reads SGHDT; CDR2 reads YYEEEE. Trimming removed 3 bases from V and 5 bases from J, with 15 bases in between. The CDR3 sequence is 15 residues long. The CDR3 is CASSWGVGSNNEQFF. In nucleotides, the CDR3 is TGTGCCAGCAGCTGGGGAGTAGGGTCTAACAATGAGCAGTTCTTC.

The V and J genes are TRBV19 and TRBJ1-2; TRBD1 is a possible D gene (6 bases). The CDR3 has 15 amino acids. The V end lost 2 bases, the J end lost 2 bases, and 12 bases lay between the germline ends. CDR1 and CDR2 (germline): LNHDA, SQIVND (reference sequence). The CDR3 protein is CASSISPGTNYGYTF. CDR3 bases: TGTGCCAGTAGTATAAGCCCCGGGACAAACTATGGCTACACCTTC.

This rearrangement joins TRBV19 to TRBJ1-1; 7 bases are shared with TRBD1. Germline loops: CDR1 LNHDA, CDR2 SQIVND (reference sequence). This CDR3 has 14 amino acids. Trimming at V came to 4 bases and at J to 4 bases, leaving 6 bases not matched to a gene. CDR3 nucleotides: TGTGCCAGTAGTACCTTACAGGGGATCACTGAAGCTTTCTTT. Translation: CASSTLQGITEAFF.

This sequence joins TRBV19 and TRBJ1-2, with D possibly being TRBD1 (5 bases). Per germline, CDR1 LNHDA and CDR2 SQIVND (reference sequence). There are 17 residues in the CDR3. The V gene lost 4 bases and the J gene lost 0 bases, with 18 bases spanning the gap. The CDR3 is CASSTHFGGLTNYGYTF. In nucleotides, the CDR3 is TGTGCCAGTAGTACCCATTTCGGGGGACTCACTAACTATGGCTACACCTTC.

The chain links TRBV3-1 (or the pseudogene TRBV3-2) to TRBJ2-1; tentatively, D is TRBD2 (7 bases). V was clipped by 4 bases and J by 5 bases, with 18 bases between them. CDR1 LGHDT and CDR2 YNNKEL come from the germline V gene (reference sequence). The CDR3 covers 16 residues. The CDR3 DNA reads TGTGCCAGCAGCCCTGGATTGGCGGGGGCCAACAATGAGCAGTTCTTC. Its translation is CASSPGLAGANNEQFF.

V gene TRBV7-2 combines with J gene TRBJ2-7, with 12 bases lining up with TRBD2. Germline V lookup: CDR1 SGHTA, CDR2 FQGNSA. V shed 2 bases and J 2 bases; nucleotides not matched to a gene: 4. This CDR3 is built from 16 residues. The CDR3 here is CASSLPGLAGTYEQYF. CDR3 DNA: TGTGCCAGCAGCTTACCCGGACTAGCGGGAACCTACGAGCAGTACTTC.

V gene TRBV19 combines with J gene TRBJ1-1; perhaps TRBD1 as D (6 bases). The CDR3 is made up of 16 amino acids. V was cut by 6 bases and J by 2 bases, with 19 bases left in between. From germline, CDR1 is LNHDA and CDR2 SQIVND (reference sequence). The CDR3 DNA sequence: TGTGCCAGTAGCCGAGGGGGGACAACTATAAACACTGAAGCTTTCTTT. This encodes CASSRGGTTINTEAFF.

V usage is TRBV15 and J usage is TRBJ2-1, with a possible D match to TRBD2 (6 bases). Germline values: CDR1 LNHNV, CDR2 YYDKDF (reference sequence). This CDR3 spans 16 amino acids. V was pared by 1 base and J by 7 bases, with 17 bases between. CDR3 region: CATSRGGGTGVNEQFF. Written as DNA, the CDR3 is TGTGCCACCAGCAGAGGTGGCGGGACGGGGGTGAATGAGCAGTTCTTC.

The chain links TRBV28 to TRBJ1-2; the match to TRBD1 covers 8 bases. The trim removed 10 bases at V and 1 base at J, leaving 2 bases unmatched. Germline CDR1 reads MDHEN; CDR2 reads SYDVKM. The length of the CDR3 is 12 residues. DNA for the CDR3: TGTGCCACACAGGGGGGTAACTATGGCTACACCTTC. It is translated as CATQGGNYGYTF.

The rearrangement uses TRBV5-1 and TRBJ2-7; D is unclear. Germline V gene data show CDR1 as SGHRS and CDR2 as YFSETQ. There are 12 residues in the CDR3. The V end was cut by 0 bases, the J end by 6 bases, with 7 bases between. CDR3 region: CASSLGGSEQYF. The CDR3 DNA reads as TGCGCCAGCAGCTTGGGAGGCTCCGAGCAGTACTTC. The complete variable domain, with remaining parts taken from reference TRBV5-1 and TRBJ2-7, reads KAGVTQTPRYLIKTRGQQVTLSCSPISGHRSVSWYQQTPGQGLQFLFEYFSETQRNKGNFPGRFSGRQFSNSRSEMNVSTLELGDSALYLCASSLGGSEQYFGPGTRLTVT.

This rearrangement joins TRBV6-6 to TRBJ2-1, with 11 bases matching TRBD1. This CDR3 spans 15 amino acids. Trimming at V came to 0 bases and at J to 9 bases, leaving 4 bases not matched to a gene. Germline CDR1 reads MNHNY; CDR2 reads SVGAGI (reference sequence). CDR3 coding DNA: TGTGCCAGCAGTTACTCGGGGGACAGGGGGACTGAGCAGTTCTTC. Encoded protein: CASSYSGDRGTEQFF.

The rearrangement joins TRBV6-5 to TRBJ2-7, with 9 nucleotides matching TRBD2. The V and J ends lost 4 bases and 3 bases, in that order; junction bases with no gene match: 7. There are 15 residues in the CDR3. Germline CDR1 and CDR2: MNHEY and SVGAGI. CDR3 sequence: CASSSTSGLLYEQYF. The CDR3 DNA reads as TGTGCCAGCAGTTCGACTAGCGGACTCCTCTACGAGCAGTACTTC.

For this clone: Other nucleotide sequences in the sample specify the same CDR3. The chain joins TRBV10-3 to TRBJ2-7, with D possibly being TRBD2 (6 bases). Trimming shortened V by 2 bases and J by 0 bases, and 8 bases separated the two germline ends. Germline V lookup: CDR1 ENHRY, CDR2 SYGVKD. The CDR3 has 14 residues. Here the CDR3 reads CAISEGTGSYEQYF. The CDR3 DNA reads as TGTGCCATCAGTGAGGGGACTGGCTCCTACGAGCAGTACTTC.

CDR3 coding DNA: TGTGCCAGCAGTTACGCCACTAGCGGGAGTCGAGAGACCCAGTACTTC. Protein: CASSYATSGSRETQYF. The V and J genes are TRBV6-5 and TRBJ2-5; 11 bases are shared with TRBD2. Germline values: CDR1 MNHEY, CDR2 SVGAGI. The CDR3 consists of 16 residues. V dropped 2 bases and J dropped 4; count of bases not matched to a gene: 6.